Below, one T cell receptor beta chain is given with its context. Its target is not known. MiXCR, applied by TCRdb to the RT-PCR reads, yields one record per CDR3 protein. In the table there are more than 400,000 distinct CDR3 sequences, 10% to 11% of which are singletons. The CDR3 consists of 13 residues. CDR1 is ENHRY and CDR2 is SYGVKD in the germline V gene. The trim removed 11 bases at V and 4 bases at J, leaving 5 bases unmatched. This entry is derived from a study of response to subunit inactivated influenza vaccine. The study's findings and limits: There was a suggestion from the authors that each seasonal influenza vaccination recruits few new T cells.

The sequence was obtained from a man aged 45-65 years who received an inactivated influenza vaccine. The source was PBMCs from blood, collected 45 days after vaccination. This sequence joins TRBV10-3 and TRBJ2-5; TRBD1 aligns across 12 bases. This CDR3 reads CAAGTGGRETQYF. CDR3 bases: TGTGCCGCCGGGACAGGGGGCCGAGAGACCCAGTACTTC.